This T cell receptor beta chain was obtained from a study of CD8 T cells in Susac syndrome. The study used treatment-naive patients who had stable or active relapsing-remitting disease as multiple sclerosis controls. Random hexamers primed reverse transcription of roughly 0.5 to 1 ug RNA. TCRdb re-analysed the immunoSEQ multiplex PCR reads in MiXCR, keeping a single row per CDR3 protein. The sample consists of approximately 280,000 distinct CDR3 sequences, around 83% of them appearing once. The count of this clonotype is one. The V end lost 7 bases, the J end lost 0 bases, and 13 bases lay between the germline ends. This CDR3 has 14 residues.

This chain joins TRBV12-3 or TRBV12-4 and TRBJ2-7; D may be TRBD1 or TRBD2 (6 bases each). The TCR was taken from a human donor with multiple sclerosis. The sequencing input was CD8+ T cells from PBMCs. The DNA of the CDR3 is TGTGCCAGCATGCCCCCGGGGGCCTCCTACGAGCAGTACTTC. Amino acids: CASMPPGASYEQYF.